This T cell receptor beta chain was obtained from a study of blood T cells in healthy people across ages. Germline loops: CDR1 SEHNR, CDR2 FQNEAQ (reference sequence). The ends lost 1 base at V and 4 bases at J; junction bases unmatched: 6. The length of the CDR3 is 15 residues. Then a second PCR, running about 6 to 12 cycles, was carried out with a sample-barcoded 5' primer and a J-beta primer mix. TCRdb called the 5' RACE reads again in MiXCR, with one record for every CDR3 protein. The repertoire includes approximately 830,000 distinct CDR3 sequences, approximately 67% of them detected once, and about 30% sits in the top ten.

The chain has TRBV7-9 and TRBJ2-7, with TRBD1 matching 8 bases. Material: blood. This TCR came from a man aged 30 to 45 in good health. The chain's CDR3 is CASSLGAGGRYEQYF. The CDR3 DNA follows: TGTGCCAGCAGCTTAGGGGCAGGGGGCAGGTACGAGCAGTACTTC.